The 10 T cell receptor beta chains below were found in one sample sequenced in a study of OX40 agonist ivuxolimab in advanced cancers. Here immunoSEQ multiplex PCR was the method, and the copy in TCRdb shows in-frame clones only, minus some. The sample shows tens of thousands of clones, about 88% of them seen only once. The sample was CD4+ or CD8+ T cells sorted from blood, taken in a trial of the OX40 agonist ivuxolimab. The source is an adult with an advanced solid tumor such as melanoma, head and neck, liver or kidney cancer.

The chain carries TRBV11-2 and TRBJ2-7, with 7 bases fitting TRBD1. Germline V gene data show CDR1 as SGHAT and CDR2 as FQNNGV. The CDR3 runs to 13 residues. With 4 bases clipped from V and 5 bases from J, the junction kept 5 bases outside the gene matches. In DNA, the CDR3 is TGTGCCAGCAGCTCCGGGACAGCCAACGAGCAGTACTTC. Translating gives CASSSGTANEQYF.

This sequence joins TRBV7-8 and TRBJ1-5; tentative D call: TRBD1 (6 bases). Trimming took 1 base from V and 3 from J, leaving 13 bases between them. CDR1 is SGHVS, CDR2 FQNEAQ, per germline. This CDR3 region has 16 residues. The CDR3, as DNA: TGTGCCAGCAGCTTAGGACCGGGGGGCATCAATCAGCCCCAGCATTTT. Protein: CASSLGPGGINQPQHF.

As to this clone: At one end the junction does not follow the germline gene, possibly because of a read error. V is TRBV7-7 and J is TRBJ2-7, with 8 bases aligning to TRBD1. This CDR3 has 14 amino acids. Per germline, CDR1 SSHAT and CDR2 FNYEAQ (reference sequence). CDR3 coding DNA: TGTGCTAGCAGCCCCTCCCAGGGGGCAAAGGAGCAGTACTTC. Amino acids: CASSPSQGAKEQYF. Full variable domain (remainder filled in from reference TRBV7-7 and TRBJ2-7): GAGVSQSPRYKVTKRGQDVTLRCDPISSHATLYWYQQALGQGPEFLTYFNYEAQPDKSGLPSDRFSAERPEGSISTLTIQRTEQRDSAMYRCASSPSQGAKEQYFGPGTRLTVT.

This chain joins TRBV15 and TRBJ2-5; possible D gene TRBD1, 6 bases. The length of the CDR3 is 15 residues. Germline V gene lookup returns CDR1 LNHNV and CDR2 YYDKDF (reference sequence). V lost 5 bases, J lost 2 bases, and 15 bases lay in between. The CDR3, as DNA: TGTGCCACCAGCTCCCGAGGGGGACCTCAAGAGACCCAGTACTTC. It translates to CATSSRGGPQETQYF.

The chain links TRBV2 to TRBJ1-1, with unresolved D. CDR1 SNHLY and CDR2 FYNNEI come from the germline V gene. The CDR3 covers 16 residues. Trimming stripped 2 bases from V and 4 bases from J, with 17 bases between. This CDR3 is CASSETVLEASTEAFF. The DNA for the CDR3 is TGTGCCAGCAGTGAAACAGTCCTCGAGGCGAGCACTGAAGCTTTCTTT. Based on the CDR3 plus reference TRBV2 and TRBJ1-1, the full variable domain is EPEVTQTPSHQVTQMGQEVILRCVPISNHLYFYWYRQILGQKVEFLVSFYNNEISEKSEIFDDQFSVERPDGSNFTLKIRSTKLEDSAMYFCASSETVLEASTEAFFGQGTRLTVV.

This chain connects TRBV27 to TRBJ1-5, with D maybe TRBD1 (5 bases). The V gene's germline CDR1 is MNHEY and CDR2 SMNVEV (reference sequence). The CDR3 spans 13 residues. Deletions cut 6 bases from V and 11 bases from J, with 17 bases between. CDR3 DNA sequence: TGTGCCAGCAGCAAGACGGGGACCGAGGCCCAGCATTTT. This gives the protein CASSKTGTEAQHF.

V is TRBV4-1 and J is TRBJ2-7, with 10 bases matching TRBD2. With 4 bases clipped from V and 1 base from J, the junction kept 10 bases outside the gene matches. CDR1 and CDR2 (germline): MGHRA, YSYEKL. The CDR3 runs 17 residues. CDR3 loop: CASSRAREAGGSYEQYF. The CDR3 bases are TGCGCCAGCAGCCGGGCAAGGGAAGCGGGAGGGTCCTACGAGCAGTACTTC.

The chain uses TRBV5-1 and TRBJ1-4; 9 bases fit TRBD1. This CDR3 is 16 amino acids long. Germline V CDR1 and CDR2: SGHRS, YFSETQ. The junction had 6 bases not matched to a gene; V was cut back by 1 base and J by 5 bases. The CDR3: CASSLSPTGGNEKLFF. CDR3 DNA: TGCGCCAGCAGCTTGTCCCCAACAGGGGGCAATGAAAAACTGTTTTTT. The whole variable domain, filled in from reference TRBV5-1 and TRBJ1-4, reads KAGVTQTPRYLIKTRGQQVTLSCSPISGHRSVSWYQQTPGQGLQFLFEYFSETQRNKGNFPGRFSGRQFSNSRSEMNVSTLELGDSALYLCASSLSPTGGNEKLFFGSGTQLSVL.

J is TRBJ1-4 and V is TRBV7-3; D remains ambiguous. Germline V gives CDR1 SGHTA, CDR2 FQGTGA. V lost 5 bases and J lost 8, with 15 bases in between. The CDR3 is made up of 14 amino acids. CDR3 sequence: CASSPLYLREKLFF. The CDR3 DNA follows: TGTGCCAGCAGCCCCCTTTACCTTAGAGAAAAACTGTTTTTT.

This sequence joins TRBV5-1 and TRBJ2-2; TRBD2 might be the D (5 bases). CDR3 size: 16 residues. With 1 base removed from V and 5 bases from J, the gap between germline ends came to 15 bases. CDR1 and CDR2 (germline): SGHRS, YFSETQ. CDR3: CASSLSDLTGTGELFF. The DNA for the CDR3 is TGCGCCAGCAGCTTGTCGGATCTCACGGGGACCGGGGAGCTGTTTTTT.